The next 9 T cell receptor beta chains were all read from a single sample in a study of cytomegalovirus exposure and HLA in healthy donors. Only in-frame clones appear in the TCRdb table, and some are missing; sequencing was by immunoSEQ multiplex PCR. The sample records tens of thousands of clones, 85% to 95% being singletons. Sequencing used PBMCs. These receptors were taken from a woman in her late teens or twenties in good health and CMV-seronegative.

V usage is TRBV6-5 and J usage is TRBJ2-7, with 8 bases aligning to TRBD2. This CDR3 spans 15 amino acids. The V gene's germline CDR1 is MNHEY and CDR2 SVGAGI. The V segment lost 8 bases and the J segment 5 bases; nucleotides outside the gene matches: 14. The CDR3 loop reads CASFGRGSGENEQYF. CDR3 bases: TGTGCCAGCTTTGGGCGGGGTAGCGGGGAGAACGAGCAGTACTTC.

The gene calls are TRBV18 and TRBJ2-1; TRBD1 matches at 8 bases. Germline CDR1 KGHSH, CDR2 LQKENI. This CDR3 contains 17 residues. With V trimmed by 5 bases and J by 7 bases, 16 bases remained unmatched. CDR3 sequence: CASSSVLQGAWRNEQFF. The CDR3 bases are TGTGCCAGCTCATCTGTTCTTCAGGGGGCCTGGAGGAATGAGCAGTTCTTC.

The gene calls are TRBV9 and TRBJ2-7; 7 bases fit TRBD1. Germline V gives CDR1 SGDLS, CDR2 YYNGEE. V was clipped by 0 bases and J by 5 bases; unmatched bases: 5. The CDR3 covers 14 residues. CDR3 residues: CASSVEGQFDEQYF. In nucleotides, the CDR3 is TGTGCCAGCAGCGTAGAGGGACAGTTCGACGAGCAGTACTTC.

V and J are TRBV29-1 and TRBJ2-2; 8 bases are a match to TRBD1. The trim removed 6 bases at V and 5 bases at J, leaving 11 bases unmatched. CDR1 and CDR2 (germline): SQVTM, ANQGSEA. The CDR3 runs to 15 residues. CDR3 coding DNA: TGCAGCGTCGCAACGCAGGGGGCCGGGACCGGGGAGCTGTTTTTT. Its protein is CSVATQGAGTGELFF.

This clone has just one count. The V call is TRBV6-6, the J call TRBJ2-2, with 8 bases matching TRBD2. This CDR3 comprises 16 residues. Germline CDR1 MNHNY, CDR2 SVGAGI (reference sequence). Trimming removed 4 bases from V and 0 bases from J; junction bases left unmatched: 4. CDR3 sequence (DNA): TGTGCCAGCAGTTTTAGAGCGGGAGCGAACACCGGGGAGCTGTTTTTT. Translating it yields CASSFRAGANTGELFF.

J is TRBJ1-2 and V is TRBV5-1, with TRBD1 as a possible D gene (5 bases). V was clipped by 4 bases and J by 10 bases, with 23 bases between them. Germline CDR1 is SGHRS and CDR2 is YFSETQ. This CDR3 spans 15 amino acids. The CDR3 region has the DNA TGCGCCAGCAGCACCGACAGACCACAGACATCGGTCTACACCTTC. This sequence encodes CASSTDRPQTSVYTF. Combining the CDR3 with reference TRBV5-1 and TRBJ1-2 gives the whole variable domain KAGVTQTPRYLIKTRGQQVTLSCSPISGHRSVSWYQQTPGQGLQFLFEYFSETQRNKGNFPGRFSGRQFSNSRSEMNVSTLELGDSALYLCASSTDRPQTSVYTFGSGTRLTVV.

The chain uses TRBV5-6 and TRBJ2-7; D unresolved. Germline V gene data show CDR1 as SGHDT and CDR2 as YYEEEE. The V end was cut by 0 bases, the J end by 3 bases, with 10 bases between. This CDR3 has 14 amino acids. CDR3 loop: CASSLAAHDYEQYF. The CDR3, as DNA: TGTGCCAGCAGCTTGGCCGCACACGACTACGAGCAGTACTTC.

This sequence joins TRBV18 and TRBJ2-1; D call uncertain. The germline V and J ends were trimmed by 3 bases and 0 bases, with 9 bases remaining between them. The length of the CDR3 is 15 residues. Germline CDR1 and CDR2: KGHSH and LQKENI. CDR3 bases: TGTGCCAGCTCACCCTTGATGAGCTCCTACAATGAGCAGTTCTTC. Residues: CASSPLMSSYNEQFF.

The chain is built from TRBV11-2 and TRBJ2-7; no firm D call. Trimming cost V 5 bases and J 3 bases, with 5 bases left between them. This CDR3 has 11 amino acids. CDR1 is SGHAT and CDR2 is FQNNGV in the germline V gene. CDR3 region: CASSISYEQYF. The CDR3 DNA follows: TGTGCCAGCAGCATTAGCTACGAGCAGTACTTC.